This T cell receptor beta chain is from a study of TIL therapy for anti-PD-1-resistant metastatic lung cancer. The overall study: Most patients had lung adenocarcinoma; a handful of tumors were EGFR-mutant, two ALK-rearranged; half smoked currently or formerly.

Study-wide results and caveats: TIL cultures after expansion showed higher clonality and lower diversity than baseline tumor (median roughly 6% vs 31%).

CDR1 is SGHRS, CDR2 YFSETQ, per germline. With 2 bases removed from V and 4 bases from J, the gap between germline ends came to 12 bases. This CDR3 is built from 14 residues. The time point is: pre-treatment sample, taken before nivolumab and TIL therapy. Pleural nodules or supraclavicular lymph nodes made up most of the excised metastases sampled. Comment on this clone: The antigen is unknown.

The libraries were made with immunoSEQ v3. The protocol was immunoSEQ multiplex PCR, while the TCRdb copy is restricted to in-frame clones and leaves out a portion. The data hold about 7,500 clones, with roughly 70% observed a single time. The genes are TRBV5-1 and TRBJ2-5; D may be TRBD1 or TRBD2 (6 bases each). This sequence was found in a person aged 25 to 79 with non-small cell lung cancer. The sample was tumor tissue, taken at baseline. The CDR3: CASSFGGGRETQYF. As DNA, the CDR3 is TGCGCCAGCAGCTTCGGAGGGGGAAGAGAGACCCAGTACTTC. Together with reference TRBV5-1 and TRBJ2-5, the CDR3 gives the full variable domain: KAGVTQTPRYLIKTRGQQVTLSCSPISGHRSVSWYQQTPGQGLQFLFEYFSETQRNKGNFPGRFSGRQFSNSRSEMNVSTLELGDSALYLCASSFGGGRETQYFGPGTRLLVL.